This T cell receptor beta chain comes out of a study of radiation and T cells in renal cell carcinoma (dated by TCRdb to the early 2020s). At the level of the whole study: In total, some 50 samples, comprising 26 tumors and around 27 peripheral blood samples, were subjected to TCR beta sequencing. The final blood draw was performed at 4 weeks after radiation, at the same time as nephrectomy. In the roughly 49 samples combined, fewer than 5 million unique CDR3 nucleotide sequences were found, encoding about 2.7 million unique CDR3 amino acid sequences. Summary of the overall study and its limitations: In blood, the top tumor clonotypes increased between baseline and 2 weeks post-radiation and then shrank by 4 weeks, which suggests that tumor-resident clones expanded only transiently. Tracking of blood repertoire dynamics stopped at around 4 weeks after treatment, with no follow-up past that point. Effects of radiation dose or scheduling on the TCR repertoire could not be addressed with the single-armed trial design. No pretreatment tumor biopsies were available, so the baseline intratumoral presence of clonotypes could not be determined.

Explained via the paper, the time point label denotes: blood 4 weeks post-SBRT, at nephrectomy. This sample's treatment or condition label indicates: 15 Gy SBRT to primary tumor, nephrectomy 4 weeks later. The samples were obtained from a clinical trial, where primary renal cell carcinomas were treated with 15 Gy stereotactic body radiation therapy and then removed by nephrectomy 4 weeks afterward. To track tumor-enriched clonotypes, serial peripheral blood was sampled from radiation-treated patients at baseline and at 2 weeks and 4 weeks after SBRT. Every patient had renal cell carcinoma of clear cell pathology. The QIAamp DNA Blood Mini Kit (Qiagen) was used to prepare genomic DNA for TCR sequencing. The analyses included only samples that passed all quality control checks. The CDR3 sequence holds 15 residues, the cysteine and phenylalanine included. Solely the CDR3 DNA is kept, with 45 bases framed from the first base. The germline V end is reduced by 1 base and the J end by 4 bases; junction bases left unmatched: 3. The germline V gene (reference sequence) supplies CDR1 LNHDA and CDR2 SQIVND.

Following the manufacturer's recommendations, the immunoSEQ kit was used to generate TCR beta libraries from genomic DNA. For library preparation, a first multiplex PCR was performed with proprietary primers, followed by a second PCR in which unique barcodes were added, and bead cleanups were performed after each round. Each sample batch included a kit-provided positive control reaction and a negative control reaction. The final libraries were assessed on an Agilent 4200 TapeStation D1000 ScreenTape, pooled by volume, and quantified by qPCR. Sequencing was performed on an Illumina NextSeq500 with a MidOutput 150-cycle cartridge, and 156 Read1 and 15 Index1 cycles were run with kit custom primers. The pooled library was loaded at approximately 1 pM with an approximately 21% PhiX control spike-in. Per the source publication's procedure: Vendor-processed data were analyzed in R, and a clonotype was defined as all T cells sharing the same CDR3 nucleotide sequence. For clone abundance analyses, frequencies were normalized to the 10,000 most abundant clones in each sample. Before analysis, public T cell clones were removed, and these numbered fewer than six per sample on average. Tumor-enriched and baseline blood-enriched clonotypes were defined by at least a 32-fold difference in abundance between compartments. A beta-binomial differential abundance model was applied to find clonotypes that expanded or contracted between blood time points. Tumor-blood repertoire similarity was measured with the Baroni-Urbani and Buser coefficient, and group comparisons used two-tailed Wilcoxon tests in R. In TCRdb, the immuneACCESS table is reduced to in-frame sequences with V and J assigned. These tables do not hold every clone; where another copy was compared, an unresolved V gene accounts for under half, and the others remain unexplained. V and J calls and clone size follow that table, whereas D and trimming were derived from the DNA. In all, the sample holds about 170,000 clones, and 88% of those were seen once. Jointly, the top ten make up about 11% of the sample.

Comment on this clone: Its antigen remains undetermined. No per-base quality is available; no much larger clone lies one base away.

The source was blood, collected from a patient whose treatment included radiotherapy and nephrectomy. The clonotype originates from a woman between 45 and 60 years old with renal cell carcinoma. The chain joins TRBV19 to TRBJ2-2, with 7 bases aligning to TRBD2. The nucleotide sequence is given as TGTGCCAGTAGTATAGTCGGCGGGGGCACCGGGGAGCTGTTTTTT. Its protein product is CASSIVGGGTGELFF.